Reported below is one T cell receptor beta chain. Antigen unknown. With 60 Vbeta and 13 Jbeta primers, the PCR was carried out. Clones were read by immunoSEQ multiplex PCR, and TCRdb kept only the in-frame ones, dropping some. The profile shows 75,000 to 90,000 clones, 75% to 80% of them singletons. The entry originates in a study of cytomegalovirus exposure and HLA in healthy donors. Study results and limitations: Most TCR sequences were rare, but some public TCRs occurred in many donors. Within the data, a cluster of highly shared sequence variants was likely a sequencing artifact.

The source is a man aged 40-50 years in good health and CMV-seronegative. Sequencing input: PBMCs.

In nucleotides, the CDR3 is TGTGCCAGCAGCTTCTTGCTTCCAGGGTCCGAGCAGTACTTC. Translated, it gives CASSFLLPGSEQYF. This chain joins TRBV7-9 and TRBJ2-7; weak D call: TRBD1 (5 bases). The CDR3 runs 14 residues. Germline lookup yields CDR1 SEHNR and CDR2 FQNEAQ (reference sequence). V was cut by 3 bases and J by 6 bases, with 15 bases left in between.